This entry concerns a single T cell receptor beta chain. This receptor's antigen is unknown. No per-base quality is available; no much larger clone lies one base away. The data belong to a study of blood T cell repertoires in COVID-19 (dated by TCRdb to the early 2020s). For context, the study as a whole: The collaborator samples originated in the United States, Italy and Spain and spanned the acute and convalescent phases of COVID-19. The prospective study material was composed of cDNA or gDNA derived from T cells, B-cell-depleted T cells, or PBMCs. Subjects who had been exposed to COVID-19, were actively infected with it, or had recovered from it provided the deeply sampled blood TCRbeta repertoires that made up the dataset. The repertoires were made available in a free public database intended to serve as a resource for research on the immune response to SARS-CoV-2. Samples were obtained from the ongoing ImmuneRACE study (first 160 participants) and from 950 to 1,500 subjects provided by 6 global collaborators. Sample metadata almost always included a de-identified subject ID, COVID-19 status, age in years and sex. Where available, HLA class I and class II types were obtained from metadata supplied by the sample provider rather than from assay-based typing. Beyond this particular receptor, the publication reports: How much clinical and demographic metadata was included differed by source and by participant, and the metadata was provided uncurated.

As encoded in the germline V gene, CDR1 is SGHTA while CDR2 is FQGNSA. Trimming takes 4 bases from V and 6 bases from J, and the germline ends sit 4 bases apart. Taken from cysteine to phenylalanine, the CDR3 has 11 residues. The kept DNA is CDR3 alone, 33 bases in frame from the first base. Whole blood was collected in K2EDTA tubes by collaborating institutions according to the institutions' own protocols. For TCRbeta analysis, collaborators shipped samples as frozen whole blood, isolated PBMCs, or DNA extracted from either of those sample types. TCRbeta CDR3 regions were amplified from genomic DNA by means of the immunoSEQ Assay, a bias-controlled multiplex PCR. The paper's data handling went like this. Within the assay, amplification of reference gene primers was used to estimate how many nucleated cells each sample contained. To quantify the absolute abundance of each unique TCRbeta CDR3 rearrangement, sequence reads were collapsed and filtered. For each sample, productive Simpson clonality was calculated by taking the square root of Simpson's diversity index across productive rearrangements. This immuneACCESS table, as held by TCRdb, lists in-frame sequences with V and J called but not all clones. Of the missing ones, under half trace to an unresolved V gene in checked studies; the others have no known cause. That table supplies the V and J calls and clone size; D and trimming were determined from the DNA. The sample table contains tens of thousands of clones; only one count was recorded for around 80% of them. Roughly 13% of the sample lies in the top ten.

The TCR was taken from an elderly woman with acute or convalescent COVID-19. Sequencing was carried out using peripheral blood. Here the chain combines TRBV7-2 and TRBJ2-1, with the D gene too uncertain to name. The DNA sequence is TGTGCCAGCAGCTCCCTCAATGAGCAGTTCTTC. It specifies CASSSLNEQFF.